One and the same sample provided the 8 T cell receptor beta chains below, sequenced in a study of T cells in Graves' hyperthyroidism and ophthalmopathy. RNA transcripts served as the template for amplifying TCR beta CDR3 regions. The TCR CDR3 first-round RT-PCR relied on the HTBI primer set. TCRdb reprocessed the multiplex PCR reads with MiXCR, giving one entry per CDR3 protein. This table holds roughly 200,000 distinct CDR3 sequences, 18% found once. Sequenced input: blood. The receptors originated from a middle-aged man with Graves' hyperthyroidism.

Here the CDR3 reads CASSPGGGQSGLAAYNEQFF. As DNA, the CDR3 is TGTGCCAGCAGCCCGGGGGGGGGGCAGTCGGGACTAGCGGCCTACAATGAGCAGTTCTTC. The chain combines TRBV9 with TRBJ2-1, with 11 bases that match TRBD2. Germline assignment: CDR1 SGDLS and CDR2 YYNGEE. The CDR3 consists of 20 residues. V trimming: 4 bases; J trimming: 2 bases; junction bases outside the gene matches: 17.

On this clonotype itself: A read error may produce the germline difference seen at one junction end. The chain has TRBV28 and TRBJ1-5; D is undetermined. The CDR3 runs 15 residues. CDR1 is MDHEN and CDR2 is SYDVKM in the germline V gene. DNA of the CDR3: TGTGGCAGCAGTCCCAACGACATTTTGTGGGGTGAAACGCATTTT. Residues: CGSSPNDILWGETHF.

This clonotype was picked up many times. This sequence joins TRBV5-1 and TRBJ1-5, with D perhaps TRBD1 (6 bases). Trimming stripped 1 base from V and 1 base from J, with 15 bases between. Germline V CDR1 and CDR2: SGHRS, YFSETQ. The CDR3 extends over 17 amino acids. The CDR3 reads CASSLSPQGTSNQPQHF. The CDR3 bases are TGCGCCAGCAGCTTGTCCCCCCAGGGGACGAGCAATCAGCCCCAGCATTTT.

Ten or more counts support this clonotype. This chain joins TRBV2 and TRBJ1-2; D is uncertain. There are 14 residues in the CDR3. The germline V gene has CDR1 SNHLY and CDR2 FYNNEI. V was shortened by 3 bases and J by 10 bases, with 18 bases between the two germline ends. The DNA of the CDR3 is TGTGCCAGCAGTGACACGGCGGCAGAAACTCCCTACACCTTC. It translates to CASSDTAAETPYTF.

On this clonotype: It may be a read error: a sequence one base away is much more abundant. V gene TRBV18 combines with J gene TRBJ2-3; tentative D call: TRBD2 (7 bases). The CDR3 totals 17 residues. Deletions cut 0 bases from V and 2 bases from J, with 15 bases between. The germline CDR1 and CDR2 sequences are KGHSH and LQKENI. The CDR3 here is CASSPPGGGPFTDTQYF. In nucleotides, the CDR3 is TGTGCCAGCTCACCACCAGGGGGGGGGCCGTTCACAGATACGCAGTATTTT.

This clonotype has at least ten counts. The V call is TRBV18, the J call TRBJ2-1; D uncertain. This CDR3 is 13 amino acids long. The ends were cut back, 2 bases at V and 6 bases at J, with 8 bases in the middle. Germline loops: CDR1 KGHSH, CDR2 LQKENI. CDR3 protein: CASSPRNFNEQFF. The CDR3 DNA reads TGTGCCAGCTCACCAAGAAATTTCAATGAGCAGTTCTTC.

This clonotype was observed a handful of times. The chain employs TRBV10-3 and TRBJ1-5, with a weak D call TRBD1 (6 bases). Per the germline V gene, CDR1 is ENHRY and CDR2 is SYGVKD. V was trimmed by 5 bases and J by 4 bases, leaving 15 bases between them. This CDR3 contains 15 residues. The CDR3 DNA sequence: TGTGCCATCAGTCCCGTGAGGGGGGAAAATCAGCCCCAGCATTTT. It encodes CAISPVRGENQPQHF.

This clonotype has more than one count but fewer than ten. The chain links TRBV5-8 to TRBJ1-5, with D perhaps TRBD1 (5 bases). V dropped 7 bases and J dropped 3 bases, with 20 bases sitting between them. CDR3 length: 16 residues. Germline-derived CDR1 and CDR2 are SGHTS and YDEGEE. DNA of the CDR3: TGTGCCAGCCAGGCCTGGGGGAGCGCCTACAATCAGCCCCAGCATTTT. This translates into CASQAWGSAYNQPQHF.